This entry lists 15 T cell receptor beta chains sequenced from one sample in a study of shared clonotypes between healthy human individuals (dated by TCRdb to 2020 to 2022). Receptor libraries were prepared by the immunoSEQ multiplex PCR assay. The clones in this table, taken by TCRdb from immuneACCESS, are in-frame only. Not every clone is retained; where verified, under half of the shortfall comes from an unresolved V gene, and the cause of the rest is unknown. This sample has millions of clones in its table, and more than 90% of those were observed once. Over 0.12% of the sample is in the top ten clones. Sequencing used naive CD4+ T cells sorted from blood. Read against the paper, the sample's cell subset or site label means: CD45RA+ positively selected. Receptors originate from a young man in good health.

The rearrangement uses TRBV9 and TRBJ2-2; the D is unclear. Germline assignment: CDR1 SGDLS and CDR2 YYNGEE. V shed 2 bases and J shed 7 bases, with 6 bases lying between them. This CDR3 has 12 amino acids. CDR3 amino acids: CASSVGLGELFF. In nucleotides, the CDR3 is TGTGCCAGCAGCGTCGGGCTCGGGGAGCTGTTTTTT. Looking up the rest from reference TRBV9 and TRBJ2-2 gives the full variable domain: DSGVTQTPKHLITATGQRVTLRCSPRSGDLSVYWYQQSLDQGLQFLIQYYNGEERAKGNILERFSAQQFPDLHSELNLSSLELGDSALYFCASSVGLGELFFGEGSRLTVL.

The V and J genes are TRBV7-9 and TRBJ1-1; perhaps TRBD1 as D (6 bases). Trimming took 7 bases from V and 3 from J, leaving 21 bases between them. The CDR3 is made up of 16 amino acids. Germline values: CDR1 SEHNR, CDR2 FQNEAQ (reference sequence). The CDR3 reads CASTNRGGHLDTEAFF. The CDR3 region has the DNA TGTGCCAGCACGAATAGAGGGGGTCATCTTGACACTGAAGCTTTCTTT.

The chain recombines TRBV21-1 with TRBJ1-1; the table names TRBD1, a call not compared with the DNA. TRBV21-1 is assigned pseudogene status. The CDR3 loop spans 16 amino acids. In nucleotides, the CDR3 is TGTGCCAGCAGCAAGCCGCCCAGGCCGATGAACACTGAAGCTTTCTTT. This translates into CASSKPPRPMNTEAFF.

V usage is TRBV7-2 and J usage is TRBJ2-2, with unresolved D. The CDR3 length is 13 residues. Germline lookup yields CDR1 SGHTA and CDR2 FQGNSA. Deletions cut 1 base from V and 7 bases from J, with 7 bases between. CDR3 region: CASSLEPVGELFF. The CDR3 DNA follows: TGTGCCAGCAGCTTAGAGCCTGTCGGGGAGCTGTTTTTT.

As regards this clone: Other DNA sequences in the same sample also yield this CDR3. CDR3 in amino acids: CASSPGQGNYGYTF. The CDR3 nucleotides read TGTGCCAGCTCACCAGGGCAGGGAAACTATGGCTACACCTTC. The V gene is TRBV18, the J gene TRBJ1-2; weak D call: TRBD1 (5 bases). Trimming stripped 2 bases from V and 2 bases from J, with 9 bases between. This CDR3 is 14 amino acids long. Germline values: CDR1 KGHSH, CDR2 LQKENI.

The CDR3 coding sequence is TGCGCCAGCAGCCCGAAAAGTGACTACGAGCAGTACTTC. Translating it yields CASSPKSDYEQYF. The genes are TRBV5-1 and TRBJ2-7; D not certain. CDR1 and CDR2 (germline): SGHRS, YFSETQ. The V gene lost 4 bases and the J gene lost 3 bases, with 11 bases spanning the gap. This CDR3 is built from 13 residues.

The chain links TRBV27 to TRBJ2-7; D is perhaps TRBD1 (5 bases). The germline V gene has CDR1 MNHEY and CDR2 SMNVEV (reference sequence). V lost 5 bases and J 2 bases, leaving 16 bases between the germline ends. The CDR3 spans 15 residues. CDR3 in amino acids: CASSVRPDITYEQYF. The DNA of the CDR3 is TGTGCCAGCAGTGTTCGACCGGACATTACCTACGAGCAGTACTTC.

Regarding this clone: The same CDR3 is also encoded by other DNA sequences in this sample. The CDR3 DNA follows: TGTGCCAGCAGCCTAGCGGGGGTGAACACCGGGGAGCTGTTTTTT. This gives the protein CASSLAGVNTGELFF. The gene calls are TRBV28 and TRBJ2-2, with 10 bases matching TRBD2. Germline CDR1 and CDR2: MDHEN and SYDVKM. The CDR3 sequence is 15 residues long. J lost 1 base, V lost 6 bases, and 2 bases had no gene match. The complete variable domain, with remaining parts taken from reference TRBV28 and TRBJ2-2, reads DVKVTQSSRYLVKRTGEKVFLECVQDMDHENMFWYRQDPGLGLRLIYFSYDVKMKEKGDIPEGYSVSREKKERFSLILESASTNQTSMYLCASSLAGVNTGELFFGEGSRLTVL.

V gene TRBV18 combines with J gene TRBJ2-7; tentatively, D is TRBD1 (6 bases). Between the trimmed V and J ends, which lost 4 bases and 0 bases, there was a span of 13 bases. Germline V lookup: CDR1 KGHSH, CDR2 LQKENI. CDR3 size: 15 residues. The DNA for the CDR3 is TGTGCCAGCTCACAGGGATCGACAGGCTCCTACGAGCAGTACTTC. Translated, it gives CASSQGSTGSYEQYF.

The CDR3 region is CASSLKEGANYGYTF. The CDR3 nucleotides read TGTGCCAGCAGTTTAAAGGAGGGGGCAAACTATGGCTACACCTTC. This chain links TRBV27 with TRBJ1-2; 7 positions agree with TRBD1. Germline values: CDR1 MNHEY, CDR2 SMNVEV (reference sequence). The length of the CDR3 is 15 residues. With 2 bases clipped from V and 2 bases from J, the junction kept 5 bases outside the gene matches.

The chain combines TRBV7-9 with TRBJ1-2; D gene unclear. This CDR3 comprises 14 residues. V lost 2 bases to trimming and J lost 4 bases, with 11 bases between them. Germline values: CDR1 SEHNR, CDR2 FQNEAQ (reference sequence). The CDR3 region has the DNA TGTGCCAGCAGCTTAACAGTCAGCGTCTATGGCTACACCTTC. It translates to CASSLTVSVYGYTF.

The CDR3, as DNA: TGTGCCAGCAGCCAAGAGGGGGAGCGAGTTCCCTACGAGCAGTACTTC. It yields the protein CASSQEGERVPYEQYF. This sequence joins TRBV14 and TRBJ2-7; the D gene could be TRBD1 or TRBD2 (5 bases each). The CDR3 extends over 16 amino acids. CDR1 is SGHDN, CDR2 FVKESK, per germline. Trimming left V 0 bases short and J 2 bases short, with 14 bases between.

This sequence joins TRBV19 and TRBJ1-6; the D gene is possibly TRBD1 (5 bases). The length of the CDR3 is 17 residues. Trimming took 0 bases from V and 6 from J, leaving 15 bases between them. From germline, CDR1 is LNHDA and CDR2 SQIVND (reference sequence). CDR3 in amino acids: CASSIDPGRTFNSPLHF. The CDR3 DNA follows: TGTGCCAGTAGTATAGACCCAGGGAGGACGTTTAATTCACCCCTCCACTTT.

V gene TRBV5-1 combines with J gene TRBJ1-1, with 8 bases matching TRBD1. Germline CDR1 reads SGHRS; CDR2 reads YFSETQ. The CDR3 sequence is 15 residues long. With 5 bases clipped from V and 5 bases from J, the junction kept 11 bases outside the gene matches. CDR3 sequence: CASRTTGVVETEAFF. The CDR3 region has the DNA TGCGCCAGCAGGACGACAGGGGTTGTTGAGACTGAAGCTTTCTTT.

The V gene is TRBV7-9, the J gene TRBJ1-1, with D maybe TRBD1 (5 bases). Trimming shortened V by 0 bases and J by 3 bases, and 8 bases separated the two germline ends. The CDR3 spans 14 residues. Looked up from germline, CDR1 is SEHNR and CDR2 is FQNEAQ (reference sequence). CDR3 in amino acids: CASSLAGADTEAFF. DNA for the CDR3: TGTGCCAGCAGCTTAGCAGGGGCGGACACTGAAGCTTTCTTT.